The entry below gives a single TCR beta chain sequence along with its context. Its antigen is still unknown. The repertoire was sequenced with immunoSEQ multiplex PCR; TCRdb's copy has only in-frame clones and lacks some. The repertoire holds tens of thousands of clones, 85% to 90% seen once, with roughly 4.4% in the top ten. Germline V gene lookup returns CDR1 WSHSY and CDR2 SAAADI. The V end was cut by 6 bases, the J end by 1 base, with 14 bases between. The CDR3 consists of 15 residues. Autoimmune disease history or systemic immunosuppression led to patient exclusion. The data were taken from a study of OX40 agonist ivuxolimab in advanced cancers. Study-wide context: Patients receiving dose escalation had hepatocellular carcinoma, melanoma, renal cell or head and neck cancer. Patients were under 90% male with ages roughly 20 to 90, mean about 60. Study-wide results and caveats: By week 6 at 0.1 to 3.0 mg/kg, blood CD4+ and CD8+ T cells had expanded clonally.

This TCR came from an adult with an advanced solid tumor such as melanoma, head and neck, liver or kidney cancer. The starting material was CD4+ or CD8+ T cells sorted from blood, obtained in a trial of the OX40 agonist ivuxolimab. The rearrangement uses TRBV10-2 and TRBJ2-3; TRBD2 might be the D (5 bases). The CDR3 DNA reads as TGCGCCAGCAGCGAGGGCGCGGAGGGCACAGATACGCAGTATTTT. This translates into CASSEGAEGTDTQYF.